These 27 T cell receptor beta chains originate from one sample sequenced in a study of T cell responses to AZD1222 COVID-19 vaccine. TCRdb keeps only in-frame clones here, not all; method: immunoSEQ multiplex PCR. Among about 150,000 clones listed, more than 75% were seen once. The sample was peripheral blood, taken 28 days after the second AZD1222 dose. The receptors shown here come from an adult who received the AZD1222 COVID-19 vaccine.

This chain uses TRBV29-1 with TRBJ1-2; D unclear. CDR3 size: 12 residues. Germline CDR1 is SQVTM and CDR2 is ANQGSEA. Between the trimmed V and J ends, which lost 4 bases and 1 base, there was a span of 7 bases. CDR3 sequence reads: CSVVFSNYGYTF. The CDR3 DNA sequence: TGCAGCGTTGTGTTCAGTAACTATGGCTACACCTTC. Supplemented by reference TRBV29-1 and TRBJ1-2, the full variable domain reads SAVISQKPSRDICQRGTSLTIQCQVDSQVTMMFWYRQQPGQSLTLIATANQGSEATYESGFVIDKFPISRPNLTFSTLTVSNMSPEDSSIYLCSVVFSNYGYTFGSGTRLTVV.

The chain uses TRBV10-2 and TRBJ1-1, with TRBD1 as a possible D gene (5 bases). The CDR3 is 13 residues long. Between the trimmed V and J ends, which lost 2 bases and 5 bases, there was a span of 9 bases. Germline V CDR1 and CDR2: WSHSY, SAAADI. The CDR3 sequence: CASSEGAGTEAFF. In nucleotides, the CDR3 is TGCGCCAGCAGTGAGGGGGCCGGAACTGAAGCTTTCTTT.

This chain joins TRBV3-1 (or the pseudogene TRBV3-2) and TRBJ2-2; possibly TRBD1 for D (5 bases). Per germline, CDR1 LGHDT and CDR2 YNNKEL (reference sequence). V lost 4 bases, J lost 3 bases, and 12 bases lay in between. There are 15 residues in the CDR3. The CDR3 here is CASSPKDKYTGELFF. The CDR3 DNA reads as TGTGCCAGCAGCCCGAAGGACAAGTACACCGGGGAGCTGTTTTTT.

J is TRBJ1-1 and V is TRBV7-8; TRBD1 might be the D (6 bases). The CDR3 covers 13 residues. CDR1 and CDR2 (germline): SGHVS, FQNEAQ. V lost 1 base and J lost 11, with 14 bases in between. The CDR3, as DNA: TGTGCCAGCAGCTTAGGAACACAGGGCCATGCTTTCTTT. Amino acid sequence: CASSLGTQGHAFF.

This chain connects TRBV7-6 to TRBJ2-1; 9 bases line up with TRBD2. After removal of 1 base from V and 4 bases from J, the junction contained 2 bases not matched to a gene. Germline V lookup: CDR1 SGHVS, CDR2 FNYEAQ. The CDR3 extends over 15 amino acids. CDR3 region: CASSLVTSGYNEQFF. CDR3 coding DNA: TGTGCCAGCAGCTTAGTGACTAGCGGATACAATGAGCAGTTCTTC.

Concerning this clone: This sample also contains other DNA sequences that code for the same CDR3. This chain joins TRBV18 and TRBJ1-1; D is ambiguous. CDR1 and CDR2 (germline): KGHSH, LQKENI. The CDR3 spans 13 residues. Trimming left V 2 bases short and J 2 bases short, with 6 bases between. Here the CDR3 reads CASSPGLNTEAFF. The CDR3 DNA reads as TGTGCCAGCTCACCAGGGCTCAACACTGAAGCTTTCTTT.

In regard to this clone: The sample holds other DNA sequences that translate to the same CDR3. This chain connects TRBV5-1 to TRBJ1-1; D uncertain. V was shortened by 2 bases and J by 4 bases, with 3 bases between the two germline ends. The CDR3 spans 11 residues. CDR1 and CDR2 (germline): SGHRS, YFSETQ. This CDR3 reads CASSLGTEAFF. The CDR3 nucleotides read TGCGCCAGCAGCTTAGGCACTGAAGCTTTCTTT.

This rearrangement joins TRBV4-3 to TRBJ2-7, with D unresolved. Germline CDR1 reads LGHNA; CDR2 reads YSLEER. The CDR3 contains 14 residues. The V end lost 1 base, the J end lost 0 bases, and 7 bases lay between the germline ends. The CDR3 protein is CASSQGRDSYEQYF. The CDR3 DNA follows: TGCGCCAGCAGCCAAGGGCGCGACTCCTACGAGCAGTACTTC.

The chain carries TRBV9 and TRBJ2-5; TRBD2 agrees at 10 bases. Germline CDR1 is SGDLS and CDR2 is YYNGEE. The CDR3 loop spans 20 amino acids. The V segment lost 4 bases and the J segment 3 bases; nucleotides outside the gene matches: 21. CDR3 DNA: TGTGCCAGCAGCAAAAGTAGGGGTAGCGGGAGGCTGGGGGTTGAAGAGACCCAGTACTTC. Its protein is CASSKSRGSGRLGVEETQYF.

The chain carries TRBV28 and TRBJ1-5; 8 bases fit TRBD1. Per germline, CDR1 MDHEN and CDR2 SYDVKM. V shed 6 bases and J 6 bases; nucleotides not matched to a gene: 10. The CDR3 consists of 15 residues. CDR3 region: CASRPDRAGGQPQHF. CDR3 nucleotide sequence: TGTGCCAGCAGACCGGACAGGGCGGGGGGTCAGCCCCAGCATTTT.

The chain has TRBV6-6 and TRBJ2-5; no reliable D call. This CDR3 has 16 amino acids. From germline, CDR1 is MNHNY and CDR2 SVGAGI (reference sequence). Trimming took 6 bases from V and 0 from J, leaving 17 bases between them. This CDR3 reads CASSLSYDKNQETQYF. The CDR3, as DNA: TGTGCCAGCAGCCTCAGCTATGACAAAAACCAAGAGACCCAGTACTTC.

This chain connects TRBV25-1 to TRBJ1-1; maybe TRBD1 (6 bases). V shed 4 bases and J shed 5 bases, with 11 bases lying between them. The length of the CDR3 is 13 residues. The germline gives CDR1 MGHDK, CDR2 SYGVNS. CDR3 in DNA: TGTGCCAGCAGTGGTATCAGGGGAACTGAAGCTTTCTTT. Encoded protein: CASSGIRGTEAFF.

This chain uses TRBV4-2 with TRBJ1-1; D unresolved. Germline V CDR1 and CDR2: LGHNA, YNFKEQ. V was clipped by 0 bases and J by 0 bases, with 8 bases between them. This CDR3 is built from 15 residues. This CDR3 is CASSQEVQMNTEAFF. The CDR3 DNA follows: TGTGCCAGCAGCCAAGAGGTTCAGATGAACACTGAAGCTTTCTTT.

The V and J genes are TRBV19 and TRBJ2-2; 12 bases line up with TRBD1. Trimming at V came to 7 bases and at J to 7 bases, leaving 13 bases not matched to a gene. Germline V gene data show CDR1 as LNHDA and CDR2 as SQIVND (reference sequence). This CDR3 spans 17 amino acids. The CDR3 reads CASKTRGQGANNGELFF. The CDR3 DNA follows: TGTGCCAGTAAAACCCGGGGACAGGGGGCCAATAACGGGGAGCTGTTTTTT.

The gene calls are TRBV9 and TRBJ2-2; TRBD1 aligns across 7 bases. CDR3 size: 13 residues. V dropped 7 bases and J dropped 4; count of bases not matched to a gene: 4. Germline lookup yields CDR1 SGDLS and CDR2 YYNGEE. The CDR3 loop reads CASAHRGTGELFF. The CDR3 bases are TGTGCCAGCGCCCACAGGGGCACCGGGGAGCTGTTTTTT.

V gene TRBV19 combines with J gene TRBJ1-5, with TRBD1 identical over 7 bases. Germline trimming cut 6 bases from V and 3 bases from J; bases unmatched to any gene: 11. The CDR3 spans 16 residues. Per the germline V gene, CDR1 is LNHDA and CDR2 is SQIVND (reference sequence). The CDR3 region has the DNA TGTGCCAGTAGGTCCGTGAGACAGGGACTCAATCAGCCCCAGCATTTT. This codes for CASRSVRQGLNQPQHF.

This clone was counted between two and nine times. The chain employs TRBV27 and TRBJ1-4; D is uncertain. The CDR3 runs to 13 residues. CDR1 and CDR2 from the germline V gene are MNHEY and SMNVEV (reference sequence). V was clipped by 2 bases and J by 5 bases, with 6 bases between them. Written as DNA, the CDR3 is TGTGCCAGCAGTTTAGAGCGGAATGAAAAACTGTTTTTT. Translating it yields CASSLERNEKLFF.

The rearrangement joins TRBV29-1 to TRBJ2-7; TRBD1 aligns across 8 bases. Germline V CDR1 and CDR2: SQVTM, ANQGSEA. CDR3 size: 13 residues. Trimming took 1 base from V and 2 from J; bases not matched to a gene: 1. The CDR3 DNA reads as TGCAGCGTTGAAGGGACAGGGACCTACGAGCAGTACTTC. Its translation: CSVEGTGTYEQYF.

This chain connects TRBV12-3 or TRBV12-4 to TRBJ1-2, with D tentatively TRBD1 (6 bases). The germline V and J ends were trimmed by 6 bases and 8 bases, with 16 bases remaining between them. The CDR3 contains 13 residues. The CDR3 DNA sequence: TGTGCCAGCAGCCCTACAGGGAGCAGGGGCTACACCTTC. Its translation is CASSPTGSRGYTF.

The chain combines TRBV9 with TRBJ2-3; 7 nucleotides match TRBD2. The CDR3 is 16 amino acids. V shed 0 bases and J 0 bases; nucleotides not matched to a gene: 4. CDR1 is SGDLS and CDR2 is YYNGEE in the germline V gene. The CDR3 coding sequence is TGTGCCAGCAGCGTAGGGGGAGGGTTTAGCACAGATACGCAGTATTTT. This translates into CASSVGGGFSTDTQYF.

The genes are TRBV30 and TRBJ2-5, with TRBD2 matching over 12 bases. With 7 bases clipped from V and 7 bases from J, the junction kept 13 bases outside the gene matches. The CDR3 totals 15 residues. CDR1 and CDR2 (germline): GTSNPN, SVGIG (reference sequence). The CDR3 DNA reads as TGTGCCTCGGGGGGGCTAGCGGGAGGGCCCGGGACCCAGTACTTC. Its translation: CASGGLAGGPGTQYF.

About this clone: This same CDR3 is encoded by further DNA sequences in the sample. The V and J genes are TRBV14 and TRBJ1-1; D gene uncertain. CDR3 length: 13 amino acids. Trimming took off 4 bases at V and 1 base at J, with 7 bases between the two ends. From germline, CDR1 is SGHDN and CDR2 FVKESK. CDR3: CASSRDGNTEAFF. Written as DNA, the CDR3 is TGTGCCAGCAGCCGCGACGGGAACACTGAAGCTTTCTTT.

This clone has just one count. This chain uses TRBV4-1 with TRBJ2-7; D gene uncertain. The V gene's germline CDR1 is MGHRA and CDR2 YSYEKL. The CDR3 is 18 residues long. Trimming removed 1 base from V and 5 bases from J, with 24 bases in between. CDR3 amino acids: CASSQGESVGFLLHEQYF. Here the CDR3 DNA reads TGCGCCAGCAGCCAAGGAGAATCCGTGGGGTTTCTTCTACACGAGCAGTACTTC.

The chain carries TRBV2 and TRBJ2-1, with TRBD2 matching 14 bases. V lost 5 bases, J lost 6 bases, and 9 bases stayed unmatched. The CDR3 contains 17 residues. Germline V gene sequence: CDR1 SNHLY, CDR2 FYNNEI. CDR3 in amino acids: CASSRTLGTSGSNEQFF. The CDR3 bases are TGTGCCAGCAGTCGAACGCTCGGGACTAGCGGGAGCAATGAGCAGTTCTTC. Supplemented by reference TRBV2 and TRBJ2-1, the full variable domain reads EPEVTQTPSHQVTQMGQEVILRCVPISNHLYFYWYRQILGQKVEFLVSFYNNEISEKSEIFDDQFSVERPDGSNFTLKIRSTKLEDSAMYFCASSRTLGTSGSNEQFFGPGTRLTVL.

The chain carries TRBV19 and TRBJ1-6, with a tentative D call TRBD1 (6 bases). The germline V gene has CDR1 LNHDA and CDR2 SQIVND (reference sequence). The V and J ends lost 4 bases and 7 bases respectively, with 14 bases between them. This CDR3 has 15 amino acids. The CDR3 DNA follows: TGTGCCAGTAGTACGTTGACAGGAAGGAATTCACCCCTCCACTTT. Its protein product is CASSTLTGRNSPLHF.

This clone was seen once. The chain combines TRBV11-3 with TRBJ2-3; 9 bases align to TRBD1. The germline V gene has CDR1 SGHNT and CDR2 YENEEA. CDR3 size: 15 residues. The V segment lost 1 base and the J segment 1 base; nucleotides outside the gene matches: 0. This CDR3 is CASSLGDRGTDTQYF. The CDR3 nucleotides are TGTGCCAGCAGCTTAGGGGACAGGGGCACAGATACGCAGTATTTT.

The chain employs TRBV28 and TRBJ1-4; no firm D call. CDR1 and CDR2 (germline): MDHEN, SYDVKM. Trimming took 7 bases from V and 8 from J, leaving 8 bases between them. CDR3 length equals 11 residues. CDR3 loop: CASKIGEKLFF. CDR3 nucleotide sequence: TGTGCCAGCAAAATAGGCGAAAAACTGTTTTTT.